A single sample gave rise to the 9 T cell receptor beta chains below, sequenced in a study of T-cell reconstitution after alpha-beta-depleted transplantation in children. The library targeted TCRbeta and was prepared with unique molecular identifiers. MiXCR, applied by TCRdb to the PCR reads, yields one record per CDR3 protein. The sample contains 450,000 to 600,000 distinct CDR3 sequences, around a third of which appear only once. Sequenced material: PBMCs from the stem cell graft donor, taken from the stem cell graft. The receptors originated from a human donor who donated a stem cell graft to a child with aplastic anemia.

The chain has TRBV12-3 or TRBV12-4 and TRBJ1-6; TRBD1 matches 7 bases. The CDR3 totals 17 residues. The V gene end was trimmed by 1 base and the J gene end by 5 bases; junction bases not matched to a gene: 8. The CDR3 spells CASSLVQGGLNNSPLHF. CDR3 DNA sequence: TGTGCCAGCAGTTTAGTCCAGGGGGGGCTCAATAATTCACCCCTCCACTTT.

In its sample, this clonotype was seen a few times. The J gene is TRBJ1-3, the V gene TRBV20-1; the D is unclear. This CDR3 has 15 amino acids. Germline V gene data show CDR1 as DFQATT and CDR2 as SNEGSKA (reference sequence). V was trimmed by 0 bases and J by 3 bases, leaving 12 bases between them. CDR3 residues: CSARDGGSGGNTIYF. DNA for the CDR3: TGCAGTGCTAGAGATGGCGGCAGTGGTGGAAACACCATATATTTT.

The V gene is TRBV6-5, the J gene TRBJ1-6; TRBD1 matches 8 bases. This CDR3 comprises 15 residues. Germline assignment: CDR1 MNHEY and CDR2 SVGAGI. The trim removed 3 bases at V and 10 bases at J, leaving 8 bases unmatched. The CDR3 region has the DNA TGTGCCAGCAGTTATGGCAGGGGGCGCGGATCACCCCTCCACTTT. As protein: CASSYGRGRGSPLHF.

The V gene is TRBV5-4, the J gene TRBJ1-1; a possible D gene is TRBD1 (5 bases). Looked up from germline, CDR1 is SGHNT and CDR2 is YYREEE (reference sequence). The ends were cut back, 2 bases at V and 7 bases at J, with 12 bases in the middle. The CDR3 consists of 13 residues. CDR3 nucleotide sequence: TGTGCCAGCAGCTTTTCCAGGGAATTTGAAGCTTTCTTT. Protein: CASSFSREFEAFF. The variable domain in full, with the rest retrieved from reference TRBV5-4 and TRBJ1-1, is ETGVTQSPTHLIKTRGQQVTLRCSSQSGHNTVSWYQQALGQGPQFIFQYYREEENGRGNFPPRFSGLQFPNYSSELNVNALELDDSALYLCASSFSREFEAFFGQGTRLTVV.

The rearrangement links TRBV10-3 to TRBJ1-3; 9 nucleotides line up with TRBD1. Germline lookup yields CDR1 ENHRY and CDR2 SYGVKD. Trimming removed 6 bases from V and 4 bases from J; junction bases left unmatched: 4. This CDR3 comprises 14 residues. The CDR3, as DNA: TGTGCCATCAGGGGGGACAGGGAAGGAAACACCATATATTTT. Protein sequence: CAIRGDREGNTIYF.

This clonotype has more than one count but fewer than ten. In DNA, the CDR3 is TGCAGTGCTAGAGAGAGGAGGGCCGGCCTGGACCAAGAGACCCAGTACTTC. Encoded protein: CSARERRAGLDQETQYF. V and J are TRBV20-1 and TRBJ2-5; a weak D match, TRBD2 (6 bases). Looked up from germline, CDR1 is DFQATT and CDR2 is SNEGSKA (reference sequence). The CDR3 consists of 17 residues. Trimming left V 0 bases short and J 0 bases short, with 17 bases between.

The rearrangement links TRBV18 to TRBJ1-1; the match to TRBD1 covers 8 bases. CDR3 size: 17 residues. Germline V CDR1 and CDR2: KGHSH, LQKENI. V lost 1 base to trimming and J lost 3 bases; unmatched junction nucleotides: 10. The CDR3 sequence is CASSPLGWTGMDTEAFF. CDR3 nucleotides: TGTGCCAGCTCACCACTGGGGTGGACAGGGATGGACACTGAAGCTTTCTTT.

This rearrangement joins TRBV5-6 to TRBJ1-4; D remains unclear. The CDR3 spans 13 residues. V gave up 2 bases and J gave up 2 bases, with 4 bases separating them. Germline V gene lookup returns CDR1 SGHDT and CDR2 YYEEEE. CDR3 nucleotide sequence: TGTGCCAGCAGCTTCCCGACTAATGAAAAACTGTTTTTT. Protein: CASSFPTNEKLFF.

Here the CDR3 reads CASSHGAGDEKLFF. As DNA, the CDR3 is TGTGCCAGCTCCCACGGTGCAGGGGACGAAAAACTGTTTTTT. This chain uses TRBV18 with TRBJ1-4, with TRBD1 as a possible D gene (6 bases). The CDR3 runs to 14 residues. The germline V gene has CDR1 KGHSH and CDR2 LQKENI. Deletions cut 6 bases from V and 8 bases from J, with 16 bases between.